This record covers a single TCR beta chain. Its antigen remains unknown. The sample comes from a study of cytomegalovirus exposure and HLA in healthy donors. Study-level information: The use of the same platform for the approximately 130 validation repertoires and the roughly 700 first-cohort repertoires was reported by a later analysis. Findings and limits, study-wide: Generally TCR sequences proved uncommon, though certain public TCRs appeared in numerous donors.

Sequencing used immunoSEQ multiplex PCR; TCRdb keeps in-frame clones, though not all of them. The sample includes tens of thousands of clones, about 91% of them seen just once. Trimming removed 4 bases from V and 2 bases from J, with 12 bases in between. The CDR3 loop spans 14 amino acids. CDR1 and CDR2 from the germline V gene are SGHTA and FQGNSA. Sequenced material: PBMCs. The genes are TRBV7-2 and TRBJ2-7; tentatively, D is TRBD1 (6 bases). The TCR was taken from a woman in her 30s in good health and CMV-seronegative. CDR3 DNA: TGTGCCAGCAGCTCCCGAACAGGGACCTACGAGCAGTACTTC. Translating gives CASSSRTGTYEQYF.